Below are 13 T cell receptor beta chains sequenced from a single sample in a study of Graves' ophthalmopathy and Graves' hyperthyroidism. The study amplified TCR beta CDR3 regions using RNA transcripts. First-round RT-PCR relied on HTBI primers, and a second-round multiplex PCR came next. TCRdb redid the calling of the multiplex PCR reads with MiXCR, one entry per CDR3 protein. The sample lists under 400,000 distinct CDR3 sequences, roughly 17% occurring once. Input material: peripheral blood. The receptors stem from an adult man with Graves' ophthalmopathy.

CDR3 coding DNA: TGTGCCAGCAGTTTAGTGGTGACCCGGCAGCGGGAGACCCAGTACTTC. Amino acids: CASSLVVTRQRETQYF. V is TRBV12-3 or TRBV12-4 and J is TRBJ2-5, with D maybe TRBD2 (5 bases). V was pared by 1 base and J by 5 bases, with 17 bases between. There are 16 residues in the CDR3.

The sample holds a few counts of this clonotype. A much larger clonotype is one base distant, so this may be a read error. This chain joins TRBV20-1 and TRBJ2-2; 8 bases line up with TRBD1. From germline, CDR1 is DFQATT and CDR2 SNEGSKA (reference sequence). The CDR3 runs 14 residues. V gave up 5 bases and J gave up 4 bases; unmatched junction bases: 6. CDR3 sequence: CSAGGQGITGELFF. The CDR3 DNA is TGCAGTGCTGGAGGACAGGGAATCACCGGGGAGCTGTTTTTT.

In this sample, this clonotype turned up many times. V usage is TRBV30 and J usage is TRBJ1-2, with D maybe TRBD1 (6 bases). Trimming took off 4 bases at V and 0 bases at J, with 9 bases between the two ends. Germline lookup yields CDR1 GTSNPN and CDR2 SVGIG (reference sequence). CDR3 length equals 13 residues. The chain's CDR3 is CAWKDSPNYGYTF. CDR3 DNA: TGTGCCTGGAAGGACAGCCCTAACTATGGCTACACCTTC.

In regard to this clonotype: This may arise from a read error, as a much more abundant clone is one base away. The gene calls are TRBV5-7 and TRBJ2-5, with D maybe TRBD2 (5 bases). TRBV5-7 is filed as an ORF, its function uncertain. CDR3 length: 14 residues. CDR3: CASSFGGCAETPYF. For the CDR3, the DNA is TGTGCCAGCAGCTTTGGAGGATGTGCCGAGACCCCGTACTTC.

This clonotype has a count of ten or more. The rearrangement joins TRBV30 to TRBJ2-2; D not certain. The CDR3 sequence is 13 residues long. V was trimmed by 0 bases and J by 6 bases, leaving 8 bases between them. Germline V lookup: CDR1 GTSNPN, CDR2 SVGIG (reference sequence). CDR3 bases: TGTGCCTGGAGTGTACGACAATCCGGGGAGCTGTTTTTT. It is translated as CAWSVRQSGELFF.

Ten or more counts support this clonotype. J is TRBJ2-6 and V is TRBV6-1; D is unresolved. V dropped 4 bases and J dropped 0 bases, with 10 bases sitting between them. Germline CDR1 is MNHNS and CDR2 is SASEGT. The CDR3 has 16 amino acids. The CDR3 coding sequence is TGTGCCAGCAGTGGCGGACGGAGCTCTGGGGCCAACGTCCTGACTTTC. This codes for CASSGGRSSGANVLTF.

This clonotype was seen repeatedly, ten times or more. J is TRBJ1-3 and V is TRBV5-1; D is unresolved. CDR3 size: 15 residues. V was pared by 0 bases and J by 0 bases, with 7 bases between. The V gene's germline CDR1 is SGHRS and CDR2 YFSETQ. The CDR3 spells CASSLGQDSGNTIYF. CDR3 sequence (DNA): TGCGCCAGCAGCTTGGGCCAAGACTCTGGAAACACCATATATTTT.

This clonotype was recorded many times. This chain joins TRBV30 and TRBJ2-5; maybe TRBD1 (5 bases). Germline V gives CDR1 GTSNPN, CDR2 SVGIG (reference sequence). Trimming left V 2 bases short and J 2 bases short, with 9 bases between. The CDR3 extends over 13 amino acids. CDR3 amino acids: CAWSTGLQETQYF. The DNA for the CDR3 is TGTGCCTGGAGTACAGGTTTACAAGAGACCCAGTACTTC.

The table lists this clonotype with many counts. The J gene is TRBJ1-1, the V gene TRBV6-2 or TRBV6-3; no clear D. The germline CDR1 and CDR2 sequences are MNHEY and SVGEGT. This CDR3 has 16 amino acids. The V gene lost 6 bases and the J gene lost 0 bases, with 17 bases spanning the gap. CDR3 sequence: CASRTFQRLMNTEAFF. In DNA, the CDR3 is TGTGCCAGCAGGACTTTTCAGAGACTGATGAACACTGAAGCTTTCTTT.

This clonotype was detected many times. The chain has TRBV24-1 and TRBJ2-5, with D possibly being TRBD1 (8 bases). The CDR3 runs to 18 residues. Between the trimmed V and J ends, which lost 0 bases and 5 bases, there was a span of 21 bases. CDR1 is KGHDR, CDR2 SFDVKD, per germline. The CDR3 sequence is CATSDLRTGRDHRETQYF. Here the CDR3 DNA reads TGTGCCACCAGTGATTTGAGGACAGGGAGGGACCACAGGGAGACCCAGTACTTC.

In its sample, this clonotype ranks as medium-sized (0.01 to 0.1%). The chain uses TRBV7-6 and TRBJ1-2; the D gene is possibly TRBD1 (5 bases). CDR3 length: 15 residues. Germline assignment: CDR1 SGHVS and CDR2 FNYEAQ. Trimming took 4 bases from V and 0 from J, leaving 12 bases between them. CDR3 in amino acids: CASSSNRQTNYGYTF. The CDR3 DNA reads as TGTGCCAGCAGCTCGAACAGGCAGACTAACTATGGCTACACCTTC.

The table lists this clonotype with many counts. This chain joins TRBV18 and TRBJ1-5; weak D call: TRBD1 (5 bases). The CDR3 covers 14 residues. Germline CDR1 is KGHSH and CDR2 is LQKENI. The V and J ends lost 2 bases and 7 bases respectively, with 12 bases between them. The DNA of the CDR3 is TGTGCCAGCTCACCAAACGGGGCGGGCCAGCCCCAGCATTTT. Residues: CASSPNGAGQPQHF.

The rearrangement joins TRBV30 to TRBJ1-6, with 8 bases that match TRBD1. The CDR3 spans 15 residues. Trimming took 1 base from V and 6 from J; bases not matched to a gene: 5. CDR1 and CDR2 (germline): GTSNPN, SVGIG (reference sequence). CDR3 coding DNA: TGTGCCTGGAGTGGGAGGACAGGGATTAATTCACCCCTCCACTTT. Its protein product is CAWSGRTGINSPLHF.